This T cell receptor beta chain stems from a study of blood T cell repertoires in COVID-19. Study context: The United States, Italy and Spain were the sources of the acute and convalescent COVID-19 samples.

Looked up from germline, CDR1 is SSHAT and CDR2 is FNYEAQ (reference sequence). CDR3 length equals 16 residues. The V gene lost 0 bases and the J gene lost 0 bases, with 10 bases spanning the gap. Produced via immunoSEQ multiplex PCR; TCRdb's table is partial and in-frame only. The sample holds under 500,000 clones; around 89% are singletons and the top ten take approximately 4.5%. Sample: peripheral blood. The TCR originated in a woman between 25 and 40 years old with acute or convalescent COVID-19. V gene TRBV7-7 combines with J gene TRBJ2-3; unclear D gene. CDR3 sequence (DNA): TGTGCCAGCAGCTTAGCGAGGCGAACTAGCACAGATACGCAGTATTTT. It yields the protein CASSLARRTSTDTQYF.